This TCR beta chain was profiled in a study of sequential checkpoint blockade in melanoma. With 0 bases removed from V and 2 bases from J, the gap between germline ends came to 19 bases. The germline V gene has CDR1 LNHNV and CDR2 YYDKDF (reference sequence). The CDR3 has 19 residues. Sequencing used immunoSEQ multiplex PCR; TCRdb keeps in-frame clones, though not all of them. This table holds 1,300 to 1,500 clones, 20% to 25% found once. Described treatment: randomized to nivolumab then ipilimumab (arm A) or the reverse (arm B). The chain couples TRBV15 to TRBJ1-4; D perhaps matches TRBD1 (5 bases). The TCR was taken from a human donor with melanoma. The sequencing here drew on tumor tissue (inferred from file names), taken from a patient given nivolumab and ipilimumab in sequence. The CDR3 region has the DNA TGTGCCACCAGCAGAGAGTTCTTGGGGGTTCGGGGCACTAATGAAAAACTGTTTTTT. This gives the protein CATSREFLGVRGTNEKLFF.